This is a list of T cell receptor beta chains from one sample in a study of T cell changes during pregnancy in multiple sclerosis. Some clones are missing from TCRdb's copy, which holds only in-frame ones; the method was immunoSEQ multiplex PCR. The table shows some 79,000 clones, with under 95% occurring only once. The sample was CD4+ T cells from peripheral blood mononuclear cells, taken in the second trimester of pregnancy. Source of these receptors: a female donor with multiple sclerosis, enrolled in a pregnancy study. CDR3s include the opening cysteine and the closing phenylalanine or tryptophan. The D gene is left open where the match is weak. Clone size is stated in some rows and not others, as once, few, many or a class when expanded.

NA,NA,TRBJ2-3,TRBV11-2,CASSLDFTDTQYF,TGTGCCAGCAGCTTAGACTTCACAGATACGCAGTATTTT
NA,NA,TRBJ1-1,TRBV9,CASSAGDLTEAFF,TGTGCCAGCAGCGCCGGTGACTTGACTGAAGCTTTCTTT
TRBD1,NA,TRBJ1-2,TRBV5-4,CASSPVEGAAGYTF,TGTGCCAGCAGCCCGGTGGAGGGGGCTGCGGGCTACACCTTC
TRBD2,NA,TRBJ2-1,TRBV5-5,CASQRGGYNEQFF,TGTGCCAGCCAGCGGGGGGGTTACAATGAGCAGTTCTTC
TRBD2,NA,TRBJ2-7,TRBV2,CASSAGLAGTRHEQYF,TGTGCCAGCAGTGCGGGACTAGCGGGAACTCGCCACGAGCAGTACTTC
NA,NA,TRBJ1-2,TRBV15,CATSRDTSRERGYTF,TGTGCCACCAGCAGAGATACCTCGCGGGAACGTGGCTACACCTTC
TRBD1,NA,TRBJ2-5,TRBV5-4,CATQQLRRDRVVREETQYF,TGTGCCACGCAACAGTTACGCCGGGACAGGGTAGTGCGGGAAGAGACCCAGTACTTC
NA,once,TRBJ2-5,TRBV5-1,CASSLERGQETQYF,TGCGCCAGCAGCTTGGAAAGGGGACAAGAGACCCAGTACTTC
NA,NA,TRBJ1-1,TRBV11-3,CASSLLGQGGTEAFF,TGTGCCAGCAGCTTATTAGGGCAGGGAGGAACTGAAGCTTTCTTT
TRBD1,NA,TRBJ1-5,TRBV7-8,CASSWGQGSNQPQHF,TGTGCCAGCAGCTGGGGACAGGGCAGCAATCAGCCCCAGCATTTT
NA,NA,TRBJ2-3,TRBV18,CASSASTDTQYF,TGTGCCAGCTCGGCTAGCACAGATACGCAGTATTTT
NA,NA,TRBJ1-2,TRBV9,CASSVGRQNYGYTF,TGTGCCAGCAGCGTAGGCAGACAGAACTATGGCTACACCTTC
TRBD1,once,TRBJ2-7,TRBV7-9,CASSLEGDSFEQYF,TGTGCCAGCAGCTTAGAGGGGGACAGCTTCGAGCAGTACTTC
NA,few,TRBJ2-2,TRBV27,CASSRGWGTGELFF,TGTGCCAGCAGTAGGGGCTGGGGCACCGGGGAGCTGTTTTTT
TRBD1,NA,TRBJ1-6,TRBV7-8,CASSSGTGSYNSPLHF,TGTGCCAGCAGCAGCGGGACAGGATCCTATAATTCACCCCTCCACTTT
TRBD1,NA,TRBJ1-4,TRBV2,CATGTANEKLFF,TGTGCCACCGGGACAGCGAATGAAAAACTGTTTTTT
TRBD1,once,TRBJ2-3,TRBV6-6,CASTRQGYPTDTQYF,TGTGCCAGCACCCGACAGGGATATCCGACAGATACGCAGTATTTT
TRBD1,NA,TRBJ1-2,TRBV15,CATSSGDRAYGYTF,TGTGCCACCAGCAGTGGTGACAGGGCCTATGGCTACACCTTC
TRBD1,NA,TRBJ1-6,TRBV9,CASSDRQGRLNSPLHF,TGTGCCAGCAGCGACCGACAGGGGAGGCTTAATTCACCCCTCCACTTT
NA,NA,TRBJ2-3,TRBV29-1,CSVVLAERSTDTQYF,TGCAGCGTTGTCTTAGCGGAACGGAGCACAGATACGCAGTATTTT
NA,NA,TRBJ1-5,TRBV18,CASSPAGNSNQPQHF,TGTGCCAGCTCACCCGCGGGGAATAGCAATCAGCCCCAGCATTTT
TRBD1,NA,TRBJ1-3,TRBV4-3,CASSQDIWDSRSGNTIYF,TGCGCCAGCAGCCAAGATATCTGGGACAGTCGCTCTGGAAACACCATATATTTT
NA,NA,TRBJ2-3,TRBV7-8,CASSSHGQSSADTQYF,TGTGCCAGCAGTTCACATGGACAGAGCTCAGCAGATACGCAGTATTTT
TRBD2,NA,TRBJ2-2,TRBV7-2,CASSPRSGRGNTGELFF,TGTGCCAGCAGCCCCAGGAGCGGGAGGGGGAACACCGGGGAGCTGTTTTTT
TRBD1,NA,TRBJ1-2,TRBV5-4,CASSAPGQAYGYTF,TGTGCCAGCAGCGCGCCGGGACAGGCCTATGGCTACACCTTC
TRBD2,NA,TRBJ2-3,TRBV19,CASSMDSGGYTDTQYF,TGTGCCAGTAGTATGGACAGCGGGGGGTACACAGATACGCAGTATTTT
NA,NA,TRBJ1-5,TRBV2,CASSEGAHSNQPQHF,TGTGCCAGCAGTGAAGGGGCACATAGCAATCAGCCCCAGCATTTT
NA,NA,TRBJ1-5,TRBV6-6,CASRPDSPSNQPQHF,TGTGCCAGCAGACCGGACAGCCCAAGCAATCAGCCCCAGCATTTT
TRBD2,NA,TRBJ2-1,TRBV7-6,CASSSGLAGFEQFF,TGTGCCAGCAGCTCGGGACTAGCGGGGTTTGAGCAGTTCTTC
NA,once,TRBJ1-1,TRBV6-5,CASRKRTAQNTEAFF,TGTGCCAGCAGAAAACGCACAGCCCAGAACACTGAAGCTTTCTTT
TRBD1,NA,TRBJ1-2,TRBV13,CASSLAWDRGRGYTF,TGTGCCAGCAGCTTAGCCTGGGACAGGGGGCGCGGCTACACCTTC
NA,NA,TRBJ2-1,TRBV6-5,CASSYTGNEQFF,TGTGCCAGCAGTTACACGGGGAATGAGCAGTTCTTC
TRBD2,NA,TRBJ2-2,TRBV27,CASSLYSSGRGRTGELFF,TGTGCCAGCAGTTTATACTCTAGCGGGAGGGGTCGGACCGGGGAGCTGTTTTTT
TRBD2,NA,TRBJ2-1,TRBV28,CASIPGGTSGRRSYNEQFF,TGTGCCAGCATCCCGGGGGGGACTAGCGGGAGAAGGTCCTACAATGAGCAGTTCTTC
TRBD1,NA,TRBJ1-2,TRBV5-6,CASSLDRVGYTF,TGTGCCAGCAGCCTTGACAGGGTTGGCTACACCTTC
NA,NA,TRBJ2-1,TRBV9,CASSVVTDNEQFF,TGTGCCAGCAGCGTAGTTACGGACAATGAGCAGTTCTTC
NA,NA,TRBJ1-4,TRBV9,CASSVGGGRDGEKLFF,TGTGCCAGCAGCGTAGGTGGGGGGAGGGATGGGGAAAAACTGTTTTTT
NA,NA,TRBJ1-6,TRBV19,CASSLSAAPLHF,TGTGCCAGTAGCCTTTCAGCGGCACCCCTCCACTTT
TRBD2,NA,TRBJ2-3,TRBV15,CATSRELAGGLLTDTQYF,TGTGCCACCAGCAGAGAACTAGCGGGGGGCCTTCTTACAGATACGCAGTATTTT